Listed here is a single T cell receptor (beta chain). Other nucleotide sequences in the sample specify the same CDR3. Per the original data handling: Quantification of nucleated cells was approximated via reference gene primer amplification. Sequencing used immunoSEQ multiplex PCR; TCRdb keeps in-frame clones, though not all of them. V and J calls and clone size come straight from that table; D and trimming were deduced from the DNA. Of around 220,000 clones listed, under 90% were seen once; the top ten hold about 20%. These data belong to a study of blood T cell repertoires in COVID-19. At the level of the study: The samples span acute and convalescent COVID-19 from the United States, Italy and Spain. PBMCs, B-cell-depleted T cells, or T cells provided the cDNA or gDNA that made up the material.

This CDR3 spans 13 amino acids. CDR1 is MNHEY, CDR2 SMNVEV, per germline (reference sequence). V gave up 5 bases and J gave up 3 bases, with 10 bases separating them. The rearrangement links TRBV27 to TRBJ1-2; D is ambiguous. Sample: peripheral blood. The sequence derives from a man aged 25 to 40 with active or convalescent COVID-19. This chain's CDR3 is CASSPRGDYGYTF. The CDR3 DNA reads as TGTGCCAGCAGTCCCCGAGGAGACTATGGCTACACCTTC.